These T cell receptor beta chains were read from a single sample in a study of cytomegalovirus exposure and HLA in healthy donors. Here immunoSEQ multiplex PCR was the method, and the copy in TCRdb shows in-frame clones only, minus some. This sample has some 150,000 clones, with 80% to 95% found just once. Material for sequencing was PBMCs. The source is a man aged 18 to 29 in good health and CMV-seronegative. CDR3s include the opening cysteine and the closing phenylalanine or tryptophan. The D gene is left open where the match is weak. A row's size may be missing; if present it is once, few, many or a size class.

v_gene	d_gene	abundance	j_gene	CDR3aa	CDR3nt
TRBV7-8	.	.	TRBJ1-4	CASSLTGSTEKLFF	TGTGCCAGCAGCCTTACAGGGTCCACTGAAAAACTGTTTTTT
TRBV5-4	TRBD2	.	TRBJ2-5	CASSFGTSGRVTETQYF	TGTGCCAGCAGCTTTGGGACTAGCGGGAGGGTTACCGAGACCCAGTACTTC
TRBV13	.	.	TRBJ1-2	CASRNSDSRQLRGYTF	TGTGCCAGCAGAAACTCGGACAGTCGTCAACTCCGTGGCTACACCTTC
TRBV5-1	TRBD1	once	TRBJ1-1	CASSQTGQGITEAFF	TGCGCCAGCAGCCAAACGGGACAGGGTATCACTGAAGCTTTCTTT
TRBV5-1	TRBD2	.	TRBJ2-7	CASSLEAGGTYEQYF	TGCGCCAGCAGCTTGGAAGCGGGGGGAACCTACGAGCAGTACTTC
TRBV6-5	TRBD1	.	TRBJ2-1	CASSSGQPWGEQFF	TGTGCCAGCAGCTCGGGACAGCCATGGGGTGAGCAGTTCTTC
TRBV10-3	TRBD2	.	TRBJ2-1	CAISELAGDRNEQFF	TGTGCCATCAGTGAGCTAGCGGGAGATCGCAATGAGCAGTTCTTC
TRBV6-5	.	.	TRBJ1-1	CASSYSQGMNTEAFF	TGTGCCAGCAGTTATTCCCAGGGGATGAACACTGAAGCTTTCTTT
TRBV9	.	.	TRBJ2-1	CASSVTGGRGHNEQFF	TGTGCCAGCAGCGTCACGGGGGGCCGGGGCCACAATGAGCAGTTCTTC
TRBV14	.	.	TRBJ2-7	CASSQALGPYEQYF	TGTGCCAGCAGCCAAGCACTCGGTCCCTACGAGCAGTACTTC
TRBV6-5	TRBD2	.	TRBJ2-7	CASGDSGGHEQYF	TGTGCCAGCGGCGACAGCGGGGGCCACGAGCAGTACTTC
TRBV27	.	.	TRBJ1-2	CASSLAFSNYGYTF	TGTGCCAGCAGTTTGGCTTTTTCTAACTATGGCTACACCTTC
TRBV19	TRBD2	.	TRBJ2-1	CASSTTSGIYNEQFF	TGTGCCAGTAGCACCACTAGCGGGATCTACAATGAGCAGTTCTTC